The present TCR beta chain was sequenced within a study of T cell repertoires in cytomegalovirus infection. Across the whole study: Public TCR beta signatures marked donors with CMV infection and the matching HLA.

CDR3 length: 15 residues. The V gene lost 8 bases and the J gene lost 5 bases, with 21 bases spanning the gap. In germline, CDR1 is SGHVS, CDR2 FQNEAQ. This clonotype was counted ten times or more. TCRdb re-called the reads through MiXCR, storing one row per CDR3 protein. The table shows some 150,000 distinct CDR3 sequences, with about 6.1% occurring only once. The chain joins TRBV7-8 to TRBJ1-2, with D hard to call. What was sequenced was PBMCs. This sequence was found in a human donor in good health (CMV status not recorded). Some clones in this sample may be carry-over from other donors' samples. The CDR3 sequence is CASEKFGRGGYGYTF. CDR3 DNA sequence: TGTGCCAGCGAGAAATTCGGACGTGGCGGGTATGGCTACACCTTC.